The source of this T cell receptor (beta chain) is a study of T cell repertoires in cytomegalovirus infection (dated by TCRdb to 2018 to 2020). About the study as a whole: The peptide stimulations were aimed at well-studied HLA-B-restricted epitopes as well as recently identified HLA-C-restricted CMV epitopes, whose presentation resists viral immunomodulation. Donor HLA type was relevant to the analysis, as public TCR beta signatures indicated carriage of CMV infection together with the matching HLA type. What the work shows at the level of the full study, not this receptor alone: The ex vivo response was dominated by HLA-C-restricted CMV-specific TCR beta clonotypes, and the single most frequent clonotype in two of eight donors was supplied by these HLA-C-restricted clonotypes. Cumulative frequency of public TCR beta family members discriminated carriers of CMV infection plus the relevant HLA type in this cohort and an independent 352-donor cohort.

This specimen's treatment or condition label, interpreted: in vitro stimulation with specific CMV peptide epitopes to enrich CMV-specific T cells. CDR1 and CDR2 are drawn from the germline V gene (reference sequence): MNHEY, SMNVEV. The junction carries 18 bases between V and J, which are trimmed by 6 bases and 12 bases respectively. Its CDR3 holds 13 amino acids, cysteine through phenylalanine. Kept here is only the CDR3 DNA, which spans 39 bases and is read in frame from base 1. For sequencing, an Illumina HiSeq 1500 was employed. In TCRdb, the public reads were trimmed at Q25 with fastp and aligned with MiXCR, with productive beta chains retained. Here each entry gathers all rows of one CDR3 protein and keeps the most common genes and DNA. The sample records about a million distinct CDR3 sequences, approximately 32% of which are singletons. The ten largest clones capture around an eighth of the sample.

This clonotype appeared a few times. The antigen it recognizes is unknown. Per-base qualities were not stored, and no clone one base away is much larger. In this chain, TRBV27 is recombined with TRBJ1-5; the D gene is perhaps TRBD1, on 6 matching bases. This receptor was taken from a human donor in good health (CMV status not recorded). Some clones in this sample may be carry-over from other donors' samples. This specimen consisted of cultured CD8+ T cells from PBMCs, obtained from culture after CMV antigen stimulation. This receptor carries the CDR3 CASSRGGGKGQHF. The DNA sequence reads TGTGCCAGCAGCAGAGGGGGGGGCAAGGGCCAGCATTTT.